This T cell receptor beta chain was recorded in a study of blood T cell repertoires in COVID-19. The table came from immunoSEQ multiplex PCR; TCRdb's copy has only in-frame clones and leaves some out. This repertoire shows about 98,000 clones, around nine tenths found once; its top ten account for around 1.9%. This clone showed up just once. The CDR3 runs to 16 residues. Trimming removed 1 base from V and 5 bases from J, with 18 bases in between. Germline-derived CDR1 and CDR2 are SGHKS and YYEKEE (reference sequence). The sample was peripheral blood. The receptor was derived from a woman in her forties or fifties with COVID-19, enrolled during active disease. The rearrangement joins TRBV5-5 to TRBJ1-1, with TRBD1 as a possible D gene (6 bases). The CDR3 coding sequence is TGTGCCAGCAGCTTGTCGGCGAAACAGGGAGCGACTGAAGCTTTCTTT. Amino acid sequence: CASSLSAKQGATEAFF.